This record covers a single T cell receptor (beta chain). The record originates from a study of shared clonotypes between healthy human individuals. The repertoire was sequenced with immunoSEQ multiplex PCR; TCRdb's copy has only in-frame clones and lacks some. The table shows roughly 380,000 clones, with around 96% occurring only once. The sequence was collected from a man aged 25-40 years in good health. The sequencing input was memory CD8+ T cells sorted from blood. Subset indicated: CD45RO+ cells pooled with CCR7-negative TemRA cells.

CDR3 coding DNA: TGCGCCAGCAGCTTGGTCGGGCGAGGGGGCCGTAATGAAAAACTGTTTTTT. It yields the protein CASSLVGRGGRNEKLFF. The V and J genes are TRBV5-1 and TRBJ1-4, with 7 nucleotides matching TRBD1. There are 17 residues in the CDR3. Germline V CDR1 and CDR2: SGHRS, YFSETQ. Unmatched junction bases numbered 9, after V lost 0 bases and J lost 4 bases.